The present TCR beta chain was sequenced within a study of T cells in Graves' hyperthyroidism and ophthalmopathy. Each diagnosis drew on symptoms, thyroxine, TRAb, thyroid ultrasound and orbital computed tomography findings. Germline-derived CDR1 and CDR2 are GTSNPN and SVGIG (reference sequence). V was pared by 3 bases and J by 6 bases, with 8 bases between. The CDR3 is 12 residues long. There were TCR beta CDR3 regions amplified from RNA transcripts. Using the HTBI primer set, a first-round RT-PCR was run on the TCR CDR3. TCRdb processed the multiplex PCR reads anew with MiXCR; each CDR3 protein has one entry. The repertoire holds hundreds of thousands of distinct CDR3 sequences, with around 21% as singletons. Findings and limits, study-wide: Most clonotypes that expanded in the thyroid above 0.001 also showed up in blood.

As concerns this clonotype: Its target is unknown.

The sample was blood. This clonotype was sampled from a young man with Graves' ophthalmopathy. This rearrangement joins TRBV30 to TRBJ2-2; the D is unclear. CDR3 bases: TGTGCCTGGAGCCTCCCCCCCGGGGAGCTGTTTTTT. This encodes CAWSLPPGELFF.